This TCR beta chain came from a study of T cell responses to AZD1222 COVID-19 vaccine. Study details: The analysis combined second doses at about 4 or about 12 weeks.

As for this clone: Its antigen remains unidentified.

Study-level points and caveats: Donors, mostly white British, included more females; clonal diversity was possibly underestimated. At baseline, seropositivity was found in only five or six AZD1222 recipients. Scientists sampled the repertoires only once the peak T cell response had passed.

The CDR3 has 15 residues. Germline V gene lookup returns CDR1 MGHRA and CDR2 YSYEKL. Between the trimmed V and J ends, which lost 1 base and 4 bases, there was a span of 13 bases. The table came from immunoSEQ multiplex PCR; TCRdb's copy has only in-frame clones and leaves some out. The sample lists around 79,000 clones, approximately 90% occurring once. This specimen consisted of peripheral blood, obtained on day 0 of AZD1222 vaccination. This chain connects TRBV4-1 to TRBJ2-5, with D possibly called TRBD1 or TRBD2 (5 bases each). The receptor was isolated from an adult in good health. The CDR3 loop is CASSQGGMGRETQYF. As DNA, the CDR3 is TGCGCCAGCAGCCAAGGAGGGATGGGGCGAGAGACCCAGTACTTC.